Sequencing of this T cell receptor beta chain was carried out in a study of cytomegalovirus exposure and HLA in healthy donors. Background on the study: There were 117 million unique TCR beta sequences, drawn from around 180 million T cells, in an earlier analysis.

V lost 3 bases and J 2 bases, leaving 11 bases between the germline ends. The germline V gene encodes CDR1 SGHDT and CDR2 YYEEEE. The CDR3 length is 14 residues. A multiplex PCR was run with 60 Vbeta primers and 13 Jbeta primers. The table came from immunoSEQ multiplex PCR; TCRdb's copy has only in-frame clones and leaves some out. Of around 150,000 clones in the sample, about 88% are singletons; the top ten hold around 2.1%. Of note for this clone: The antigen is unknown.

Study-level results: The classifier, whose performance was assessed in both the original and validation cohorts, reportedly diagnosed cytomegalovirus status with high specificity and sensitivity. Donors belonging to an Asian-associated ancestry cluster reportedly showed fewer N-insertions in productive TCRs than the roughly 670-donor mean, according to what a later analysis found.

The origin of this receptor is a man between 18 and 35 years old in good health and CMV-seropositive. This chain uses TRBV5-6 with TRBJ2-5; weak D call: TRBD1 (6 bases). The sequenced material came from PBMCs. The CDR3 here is CASSSPTGQETQYF. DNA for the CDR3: TGTGCCAGCAGCTCCCCCACAGGGCAAGAGACCCAGTACTTC.